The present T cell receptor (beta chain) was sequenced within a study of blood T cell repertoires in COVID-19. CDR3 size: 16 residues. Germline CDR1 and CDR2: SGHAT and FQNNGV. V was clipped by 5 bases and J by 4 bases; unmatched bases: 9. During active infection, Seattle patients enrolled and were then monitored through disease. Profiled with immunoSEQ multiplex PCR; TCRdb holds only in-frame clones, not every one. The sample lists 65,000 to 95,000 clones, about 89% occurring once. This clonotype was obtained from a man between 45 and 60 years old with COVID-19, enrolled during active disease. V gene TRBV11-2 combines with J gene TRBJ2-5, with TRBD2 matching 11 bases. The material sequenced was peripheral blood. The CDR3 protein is CASSGEASGRRETQYF. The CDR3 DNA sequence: TGTGCCAGCAGCGGAGAGGCTAGCGGGAGGAGAGAGACCCAGTACTTC.